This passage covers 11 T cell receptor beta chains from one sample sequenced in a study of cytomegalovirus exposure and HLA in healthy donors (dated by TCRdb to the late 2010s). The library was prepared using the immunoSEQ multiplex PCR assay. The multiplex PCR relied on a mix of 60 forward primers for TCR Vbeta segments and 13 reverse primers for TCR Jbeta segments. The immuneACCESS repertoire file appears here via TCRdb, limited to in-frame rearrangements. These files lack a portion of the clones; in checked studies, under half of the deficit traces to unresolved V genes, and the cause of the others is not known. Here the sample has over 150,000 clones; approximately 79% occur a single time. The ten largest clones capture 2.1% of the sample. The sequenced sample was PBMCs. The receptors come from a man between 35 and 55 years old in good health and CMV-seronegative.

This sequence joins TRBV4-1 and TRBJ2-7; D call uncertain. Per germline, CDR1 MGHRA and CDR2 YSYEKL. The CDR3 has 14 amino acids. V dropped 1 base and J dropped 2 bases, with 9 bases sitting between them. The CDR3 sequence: CASSQVQRTYEQYF. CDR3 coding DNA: TGCGCCAGCAGCCAAGTTCAGAGGACCTACGAGCAGTACTTC.

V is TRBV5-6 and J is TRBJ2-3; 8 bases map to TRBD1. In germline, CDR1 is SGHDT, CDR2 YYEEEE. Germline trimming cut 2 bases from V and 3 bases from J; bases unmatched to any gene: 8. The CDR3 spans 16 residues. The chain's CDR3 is CASSFFGQGGTDTQYF. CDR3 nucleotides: TGTGCCAGCAGCTTTTTCGGACAGGGTGGTACAGATACGCAGTATTTT.

The CDR3 nucleotides are TGTGCCAGCAGCGACCAGGGGATTGGGGGCTACAATCAGCCCCAGCATTTT. Protein product: CASSDQGIGGYNQPQHF. This chain joins TRBV7-9 and TRBJ1-5, with a possible D match to TRBD1 (6 bases). V lost 5 bases to trimming and J lost 3 bases, with 20 bases between them. Germline CDR1 is SEHNR and CDR2 is FQNEAQ (reference sequence). This CDR3 region has 17 residues. Using reference TRBV7-9 and TRBJ1-5 for the parts outside the CDR3, the full variable domain is DTGVSQNPRHKITKRGQNVTFRCDPISEHNRLYWYRQTLGQGPEFLTYFQNEAQLEKSRLLSDRFSAERPKGSFSTLEIQRTEQGDSAMYLCASSDQGIGGYNQPQHFGDGTRLSIL.

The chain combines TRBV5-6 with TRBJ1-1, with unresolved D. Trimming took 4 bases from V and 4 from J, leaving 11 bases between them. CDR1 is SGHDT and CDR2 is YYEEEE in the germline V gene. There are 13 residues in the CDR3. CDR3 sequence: CASSRFVSTEAFF. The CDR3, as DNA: TGTGCCAGCAGCCGGTTTGTATCCACTGAAGCTTTCTTT.

CDR3 residues: CASEDRGRNEQFF. As DNA, the CDR3 is TGCGCCAGCGAGGACAGGGGTAGGAATGAGCAGTTCTTC. The chain recombines TRBV10-2 with TRBJ2-1; the match to TRBD1 covers 9 bases. V dropped 8 bases and J dropped 7; count of bases not matched to a gene: 6. The CDR3 has 13 amino acids. Germline lookup yields CDR1 WSHSY and CDR2 SAAADI.

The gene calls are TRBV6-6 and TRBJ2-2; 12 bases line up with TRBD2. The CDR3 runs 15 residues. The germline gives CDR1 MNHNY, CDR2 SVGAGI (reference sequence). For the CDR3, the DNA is TGTGCAGGCAGGCTAGCGGGAGGGCCGGCCGGGGAGCTGTTTTTT. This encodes CAGRLAGGPAGELFF.

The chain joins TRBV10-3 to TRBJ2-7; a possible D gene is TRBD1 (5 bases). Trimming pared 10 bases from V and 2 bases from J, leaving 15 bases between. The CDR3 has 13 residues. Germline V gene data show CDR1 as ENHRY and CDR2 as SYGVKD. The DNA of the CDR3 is TGTGCCAGCTCGGAGATAGGGGCCTACGAGCAGTACTTC. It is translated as CASSEIGAYEQYF.

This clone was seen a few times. This CDR3 reads CSVGQFRIGELFF. CDR3 nucleotides: TGCAGCGTCGGACAGTTTCGCATCGGGGAGCTGTTTTTT. V usage is TRBV29-1 and J usage is TRBJ2-2; TRBD1 is a possible D gene (6 bases). The germline CDR1 and CDR2 sequences are SQVTM and ANQGSEA. V gave up 6 bases and J gave up 7 bases, with 15 bases separating them. This CDR3 is 13 amino acids long.

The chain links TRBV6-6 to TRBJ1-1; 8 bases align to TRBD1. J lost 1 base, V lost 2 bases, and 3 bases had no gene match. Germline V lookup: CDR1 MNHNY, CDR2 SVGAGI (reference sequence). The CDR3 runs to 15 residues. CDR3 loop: CASSYGDRRNTEAFF. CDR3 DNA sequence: TGTGCCAGCAGTTACGGGGACAGGAGGAACACTGAAGCTTTCTTT.

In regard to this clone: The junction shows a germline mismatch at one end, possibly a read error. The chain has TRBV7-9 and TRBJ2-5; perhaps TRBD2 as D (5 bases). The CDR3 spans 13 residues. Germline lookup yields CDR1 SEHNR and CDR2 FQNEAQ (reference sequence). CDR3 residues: CSSLAGGSETQYF. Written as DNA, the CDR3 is TGTTCCAGCCTGGCGGGCGGGTCAGAGACCCAGTACTTC.

The CDR3, as DNA: TGTGCCAGCTCACCAGATGCGGGGCGGAATAGCAATCAGCCCCAGCATTTT. Amino acids: CASSPDAGRNSNQPQHF. The chain combines TRBV18 with TRBJ1-5; TRBD1 might be the D (5 bases). The CDR3 has 17 residues. The V and J ends lost 2 bases and 0 bases respectively, with 14 bases between them. Per germline, CDR1 KGHSH and CDR2 LQKENI.